This T cell receptor beta chain was sequenced for a study of T cells after yellow fever vaccination. About the research overall: Some fractions had low cell numbers, and these were prepared with SMART-Seq v4 Ultra Low Input. Study-wide results and caveats: A weaker secondary response peaked on day 5, the primary on day 15.

As to this clonotype: The antigen remains unidentified.

Germline lookup yields CDR1 SQVTM and CDR2 ANQGSEA. The V segment lost 3 bases and the J segment 7 bases; nucleotides outside the gene matches: 9. The CDR3 extends over 15 amino acids. TCR cDNA was made by 5'RACE template switching, adding a universal primer site and UMIs. TCRdb passed the 5' RACE reads through MiXCR, listing each CDR3 protein once. The data contain nearly 350,000 distinct CDR3 sequences, approximately 8% of them seen just once; the ten biggest clones take up approximately 15%. V gene TRBV29-1 combines with J gene TRBJ2-1; 10 bases agree with TRBD1. Sequencing was performed on PBMCs, taken approximately 40 days after the first yellow fever vaccination. The sequence was obtained from a man younger than 30 who received the YFV17D yellow fever vaccine. CDR3 sequence reads: CSVDTAGQGRNEQFF. CDR3 DNA: TGCAGCGTTGACACCGCGGGACAGGGGAGGAATGAGCAGTTCTTC.